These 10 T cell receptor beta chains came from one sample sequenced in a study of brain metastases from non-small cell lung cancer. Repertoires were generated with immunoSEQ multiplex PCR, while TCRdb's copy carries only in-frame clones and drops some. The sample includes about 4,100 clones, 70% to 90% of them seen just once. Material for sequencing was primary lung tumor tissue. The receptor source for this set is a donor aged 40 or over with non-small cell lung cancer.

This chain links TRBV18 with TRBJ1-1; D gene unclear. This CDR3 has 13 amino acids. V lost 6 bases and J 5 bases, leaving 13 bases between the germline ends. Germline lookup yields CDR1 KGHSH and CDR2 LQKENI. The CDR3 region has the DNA TGTGCCAGCTCCCCGACAATTATTACTGAAGCTTTCTTT. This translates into CASSPTIITEAFF.

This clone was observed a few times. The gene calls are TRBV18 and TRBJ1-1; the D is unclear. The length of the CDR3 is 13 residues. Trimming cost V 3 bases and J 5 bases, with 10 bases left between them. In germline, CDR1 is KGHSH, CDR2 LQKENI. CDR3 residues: CASSPGGRTEAFF. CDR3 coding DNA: TGTGCCAGCTCACCTGGCGGGCGAACTGAAGCTTTCTTT.

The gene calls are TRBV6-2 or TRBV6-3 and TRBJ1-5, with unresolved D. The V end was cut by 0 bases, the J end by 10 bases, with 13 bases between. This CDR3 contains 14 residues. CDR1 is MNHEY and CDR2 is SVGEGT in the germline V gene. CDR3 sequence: CASSYSKGGKPQHF. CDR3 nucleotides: TGTGCCAGCAGTTACTCGAAGGGTGGCAAACCCCAGCATTTT.

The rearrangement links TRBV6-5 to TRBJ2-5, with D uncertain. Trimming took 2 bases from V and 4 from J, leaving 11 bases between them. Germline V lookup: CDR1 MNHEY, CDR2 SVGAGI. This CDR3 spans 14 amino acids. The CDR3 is CASSYHVSPETQYF. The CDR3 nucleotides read TGTGCCAGCAGTTACCACGTCTCACCAGAGACCCAGTACTTC.

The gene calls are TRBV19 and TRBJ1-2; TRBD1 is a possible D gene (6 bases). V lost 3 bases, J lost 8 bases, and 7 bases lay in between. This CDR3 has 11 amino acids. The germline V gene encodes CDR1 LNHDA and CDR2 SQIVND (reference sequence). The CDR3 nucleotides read TGTGCCAGTAGTATGGGGGGCGGCTACACCTTC. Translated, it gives CASSMGGGYTF. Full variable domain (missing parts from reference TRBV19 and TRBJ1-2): DGGITQSPKYLFRKEGQNVTLSCEQNLNHDAMYWYRQDPGQGLRLIYYSQIVNDFQKGDIAEGYSVSREKKESFPLTVTSAQKNPTAFYLCASSMGGGYTFGSGTRLTVV.

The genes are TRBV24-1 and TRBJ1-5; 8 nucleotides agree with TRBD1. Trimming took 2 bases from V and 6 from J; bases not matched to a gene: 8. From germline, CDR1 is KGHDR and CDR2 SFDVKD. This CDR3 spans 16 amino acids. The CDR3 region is CATSDSRDRGRQPQHF. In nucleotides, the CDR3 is TGTGCCACCAGTGATTCCCGAGACAGGGGTCGTCAGCCCCAGCATTTT.

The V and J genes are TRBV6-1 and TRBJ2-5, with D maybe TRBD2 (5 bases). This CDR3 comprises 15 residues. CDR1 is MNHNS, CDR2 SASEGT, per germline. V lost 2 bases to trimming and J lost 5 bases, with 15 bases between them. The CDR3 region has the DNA TGTGCCAGCAGTGAACAAACGAGGGAGTGGGAGACCCAGTACTTC. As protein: CASSEQTREWETQYF.

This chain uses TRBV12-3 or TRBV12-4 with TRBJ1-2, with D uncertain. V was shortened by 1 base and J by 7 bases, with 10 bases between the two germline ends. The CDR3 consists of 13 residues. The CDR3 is CASSLVGVGGYTF. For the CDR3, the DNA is TGTGCCAGCAGTTTAGTCGGGGTAGGTGGCTACACCTTC.

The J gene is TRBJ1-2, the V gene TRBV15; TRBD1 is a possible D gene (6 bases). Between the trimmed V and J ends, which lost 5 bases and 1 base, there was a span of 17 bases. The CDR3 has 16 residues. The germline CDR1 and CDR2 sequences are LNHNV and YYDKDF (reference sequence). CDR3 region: CATSRGRGVFNYGYTF. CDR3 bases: TGTGCCACCAGCCGGGGCAGGGGCGTTTTTAACTATGGCTACACCTTC.

The CDR3 DNA sequence: TGTGCCAGCAGCAACCTGGGGGACCCCTCCTACGAGCAGTACTTC. This translates into CASSNLGDPSYEQYF. The chain is built from TRBV14 and TRBJ2-7; the D gene could be TRBD1 or TRBD2 (5 bases each). The CDR3 runs 15 residues. CDR1 SGHDN and CDR2 FVKESK come from the germline V gene. V shed 5 bases and J shed 0 bases, with 14 bases lying between them.